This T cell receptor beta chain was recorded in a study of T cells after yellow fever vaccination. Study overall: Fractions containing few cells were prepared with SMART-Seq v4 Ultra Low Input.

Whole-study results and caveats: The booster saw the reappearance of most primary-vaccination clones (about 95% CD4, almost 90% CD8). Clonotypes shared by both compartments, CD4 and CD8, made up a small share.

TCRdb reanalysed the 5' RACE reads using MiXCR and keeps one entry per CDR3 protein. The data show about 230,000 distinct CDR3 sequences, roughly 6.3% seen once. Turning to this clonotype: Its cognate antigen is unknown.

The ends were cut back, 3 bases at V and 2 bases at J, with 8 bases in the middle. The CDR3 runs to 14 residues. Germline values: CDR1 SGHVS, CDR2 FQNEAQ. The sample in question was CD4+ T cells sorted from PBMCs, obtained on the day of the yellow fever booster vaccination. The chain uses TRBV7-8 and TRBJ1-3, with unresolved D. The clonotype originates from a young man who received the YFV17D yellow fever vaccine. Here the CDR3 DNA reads TGTGCCAGCAGCTTGATAAAACCTGGAAACACCATATATTTT. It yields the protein CASSLIKPGNTIYF. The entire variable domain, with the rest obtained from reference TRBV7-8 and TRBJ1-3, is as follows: GAGVSQSPRYKVAKRGQDVALRCDPISGHVSLFWYQQALGQGPEFLTYFQNEAQLDKSGLPSDRFFAERPEGSVSTLKIQRTQQEDSAVYLCASSLIKPGNTIYFGEGSWLTVV.